This T cell receptor (beta chain) was identified in a study of identical twins. Study conclusions and caveats: Conclusions were drawn cross-sectionally by statistical analysis, without following the same donors. Possibly, invariant MAIT and iNKT cells partly confounded zero-insertion analyses. Memory repertoires lacked the insertion deficit that abundant cord blood beta clonotypes showed.

Unique molecular identifiers were present on the cDNA, which also gained a universal primer site by template switching. Using its own MiXCR run on the 5' RACE reads, TCRdb lists one record per CDR3 protein. Of around 550,000 distinct CDR3 sequences listed, roughly 15% are singletons. Germline V gene sequence: CDR1 WNHNN, CDR2 SYGVQD (reference sequence). CDR3 size: 14 residues. Trimming shortened V by 5 bases and J by 2 bases, and 12 bases separated the two germline ends. Points on this clonotype: Its target is not known.

The same sample was also studied in work on yellow fever vaccine responses in identical twins.

The chain employs TRBV10-1 and TRBJ2-5; tentatively, D is TRBD2 (5 bases). The specimen sequenced was CD4+ T cells sorted from blood. The sequence was collected from a woman aged 18-29 years in good health. CDR3 sequence (DNA): TGCGCCAGCAGTTTCGGACTTGTACAAGAGACCCAGTACTTC. This codes for CASSFGLVQETQYF.